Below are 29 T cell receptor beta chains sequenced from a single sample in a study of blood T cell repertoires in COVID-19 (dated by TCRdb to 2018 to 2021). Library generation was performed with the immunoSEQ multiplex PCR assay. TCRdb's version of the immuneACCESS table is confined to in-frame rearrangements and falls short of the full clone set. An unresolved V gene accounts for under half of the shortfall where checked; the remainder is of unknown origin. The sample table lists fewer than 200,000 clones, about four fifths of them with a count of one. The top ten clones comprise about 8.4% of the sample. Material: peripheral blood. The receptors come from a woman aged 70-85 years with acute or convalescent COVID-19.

The DNA of the CDR3 is TGTGCCAGCAGCGCCCGGGATCCAGGAAACACCATATATTTT. This encodes CASSARDPGNTIYF. The chain employs TRBV7-2 and TRBJ1-3; D gene uncertain. CDR3 length: 14 amino acids. V gave up 5 bases and J gave up 4 bases, with 12 bases separating them. Germline-derived CDR1 and CDR2 are SGHTA and FQGNSA.

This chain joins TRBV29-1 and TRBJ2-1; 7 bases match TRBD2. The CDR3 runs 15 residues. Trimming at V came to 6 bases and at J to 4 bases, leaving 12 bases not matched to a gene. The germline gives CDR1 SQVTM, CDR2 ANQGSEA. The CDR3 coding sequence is TGCAGCGTGGGGGGTACTAGCGAGAGATACAATGAGCAGTTCTTC. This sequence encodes CSVGGTSERYNEQFF.

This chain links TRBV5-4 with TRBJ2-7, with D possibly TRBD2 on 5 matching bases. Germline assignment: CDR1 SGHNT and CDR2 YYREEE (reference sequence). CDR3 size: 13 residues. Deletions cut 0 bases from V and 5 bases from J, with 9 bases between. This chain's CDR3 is CASSLDGLHEQYF. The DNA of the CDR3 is TGTGCCAGCAGCTTGGACGGACTCCACGAGCAGTACTTC. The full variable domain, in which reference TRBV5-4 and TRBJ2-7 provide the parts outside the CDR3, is ETGVTQSPTHLIKTRGQQVTLRCSSQSGHNTVSWYQQALGQGPQFIFQYYREEENGRGNFPPRFSGLQFPNYSSELNVNALELDDSALYLCASSLDGLHEQYFGPGTRLTVT.

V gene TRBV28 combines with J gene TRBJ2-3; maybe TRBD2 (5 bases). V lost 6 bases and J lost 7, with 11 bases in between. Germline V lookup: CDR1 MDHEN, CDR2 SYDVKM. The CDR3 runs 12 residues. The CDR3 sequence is CASSRGQYTQYF. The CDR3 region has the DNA TGTGCCAGCAGCCGCGGGCAGTATACGCAGTATTTT.

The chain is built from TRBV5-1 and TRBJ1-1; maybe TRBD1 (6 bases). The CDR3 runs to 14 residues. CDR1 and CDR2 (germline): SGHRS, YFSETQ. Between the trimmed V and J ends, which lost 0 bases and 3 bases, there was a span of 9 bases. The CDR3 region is CASSLGQAYTEAFF. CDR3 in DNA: TGCGCCAGCAGCTTGGGACAGGCCTACACTGAAGCTTTCTTT.

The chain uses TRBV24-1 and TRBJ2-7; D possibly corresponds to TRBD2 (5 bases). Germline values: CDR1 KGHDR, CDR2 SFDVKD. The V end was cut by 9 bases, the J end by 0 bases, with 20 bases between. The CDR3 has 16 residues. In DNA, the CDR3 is TGTGCCACCCGTACCTTCTGGCAAGGGAGCTCCTACGAGCAGTACTTC. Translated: CATRTFWQGSSYEQYF.

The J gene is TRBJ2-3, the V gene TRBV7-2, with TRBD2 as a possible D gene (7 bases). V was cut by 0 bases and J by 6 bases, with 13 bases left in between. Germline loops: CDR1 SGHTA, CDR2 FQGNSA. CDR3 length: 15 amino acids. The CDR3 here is CASSLAGGPSDTQYF. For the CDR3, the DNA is TGTGCCAGCAGCTTAGCGGGGGGGCCGTCGGATACGCAGTATTTT. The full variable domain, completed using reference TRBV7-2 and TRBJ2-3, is GAGVSQSPSNKVTEKGKDVELRCDPISGHTALYWYRQSLGQGLEFLIYFQGNSAPDKSGLPSDRFSAERTGGSVSTLTIQRTQQEDSAVYLCASSLAGGPSDTQYFGPGTRLTVL.

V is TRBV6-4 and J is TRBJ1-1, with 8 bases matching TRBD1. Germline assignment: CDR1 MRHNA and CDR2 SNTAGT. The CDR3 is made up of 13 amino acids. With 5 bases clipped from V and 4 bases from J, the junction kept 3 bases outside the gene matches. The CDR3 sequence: CASSYRGGTEAFF. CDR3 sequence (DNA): TGTGCCAGCAGTTACAGGGGGGGCACTGAAGCTTTCTTT.

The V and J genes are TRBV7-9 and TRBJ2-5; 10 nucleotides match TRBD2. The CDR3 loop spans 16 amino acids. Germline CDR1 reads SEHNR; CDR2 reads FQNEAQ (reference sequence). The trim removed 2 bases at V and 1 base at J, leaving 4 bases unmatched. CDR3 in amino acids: CASSLPQRGGQETQYF. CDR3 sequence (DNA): TGTGCCAGCAGCTTACCCCAGCGGGGGGGCCAAGAGACCCAGTACTTC.

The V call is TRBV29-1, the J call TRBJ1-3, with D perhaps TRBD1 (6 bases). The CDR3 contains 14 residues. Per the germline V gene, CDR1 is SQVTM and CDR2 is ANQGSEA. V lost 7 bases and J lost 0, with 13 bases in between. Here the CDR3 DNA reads TGCAGCGCCATGGACAGTTACTCTGGAAACACCATATATTTT. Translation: CSAMDSYSGNTIYF.

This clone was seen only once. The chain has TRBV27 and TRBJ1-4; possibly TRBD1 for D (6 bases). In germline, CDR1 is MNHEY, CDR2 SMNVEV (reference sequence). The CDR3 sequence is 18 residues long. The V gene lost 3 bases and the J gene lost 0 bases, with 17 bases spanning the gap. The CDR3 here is CASSLTGRTLATNEKLFF. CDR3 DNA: TGTGCCAGCAGTTTGACAGGACGAACATTGGCAACTAATGAAAAACTGTTTTTT.

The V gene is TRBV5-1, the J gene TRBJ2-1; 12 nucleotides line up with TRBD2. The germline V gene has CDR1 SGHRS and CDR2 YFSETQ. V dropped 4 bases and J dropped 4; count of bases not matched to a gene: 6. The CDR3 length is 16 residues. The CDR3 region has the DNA TGCGCCAGCAGCAAGGGACTAGCGGGTGTTTACAATGAGCAGTTCTTC. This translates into CASSKGLAGVYNEQFF.

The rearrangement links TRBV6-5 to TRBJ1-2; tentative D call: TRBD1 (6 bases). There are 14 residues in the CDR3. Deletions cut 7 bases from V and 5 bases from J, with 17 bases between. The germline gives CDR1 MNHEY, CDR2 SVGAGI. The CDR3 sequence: CASTPTRQEYGYTF. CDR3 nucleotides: TGTGCCAGCACCCCTACTAGACAGGAGTATGGCTACACCTTC.

CDR3 coding DNA: TGTGCCAGCAGCTTAGTCTCGGGGGGGCTTTGGAATGAGCAGTTCTTC. Protein: CASSLVSGGLWNEQFF. The chain has TRBV11-3 and TRBJ2-1, with TRBD2 matching 8 bases. After removal of 1 base from V and 7 bases from J, the junction contained 9 bases not matched to a gene. The CDR3 length is 16 residues. Germline V gives CDR1 SGHNT, CDR2 YENEEA.

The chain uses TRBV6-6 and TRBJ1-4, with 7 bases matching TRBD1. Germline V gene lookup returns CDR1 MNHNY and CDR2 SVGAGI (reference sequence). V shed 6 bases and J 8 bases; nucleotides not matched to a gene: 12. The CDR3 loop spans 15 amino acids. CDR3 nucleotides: TGTGCCAGCAGCCTAAGGACAGGTTCGAGAGAAAAACTGTTTTTT. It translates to CASSLRTGSREKLFF.

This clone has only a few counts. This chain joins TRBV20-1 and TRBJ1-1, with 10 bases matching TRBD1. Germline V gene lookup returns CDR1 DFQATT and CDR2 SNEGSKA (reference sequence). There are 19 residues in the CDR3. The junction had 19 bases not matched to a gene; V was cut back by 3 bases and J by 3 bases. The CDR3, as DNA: TGCAGTGCTAGTGGAATCTATAGGTCGACAGGGGGCTCCGACACTGAAGCTTTCTTT. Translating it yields CSASGIYRSTGGSDTEAFF.

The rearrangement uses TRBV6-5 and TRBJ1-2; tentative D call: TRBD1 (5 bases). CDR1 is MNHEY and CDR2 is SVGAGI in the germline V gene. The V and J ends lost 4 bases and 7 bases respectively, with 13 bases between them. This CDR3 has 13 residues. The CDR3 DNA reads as TGTGCCAGCAGTTGGGCCAGGGACTCTGGCTACACCTTC. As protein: CASSWARDSGYTF.

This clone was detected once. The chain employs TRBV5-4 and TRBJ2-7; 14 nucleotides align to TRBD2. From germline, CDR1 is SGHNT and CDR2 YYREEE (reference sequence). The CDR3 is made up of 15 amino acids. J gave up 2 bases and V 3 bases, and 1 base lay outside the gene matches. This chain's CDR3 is CASSSGLAGAYEQYF. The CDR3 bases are TGTGCCAGCAGCTCGGGACTAGCGGGGGCCTACGAGCAGTACTTC.

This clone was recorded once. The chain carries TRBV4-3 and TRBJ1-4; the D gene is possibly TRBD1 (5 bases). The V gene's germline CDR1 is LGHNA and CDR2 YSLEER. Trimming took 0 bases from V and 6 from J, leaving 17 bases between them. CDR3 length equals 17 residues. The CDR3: CASSQDSTRDGYEKLFF. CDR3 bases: TGCGCCAGCAGCCAAGATTCTACCAGGGATGGGTATGAAAAACTGTTTTTT.

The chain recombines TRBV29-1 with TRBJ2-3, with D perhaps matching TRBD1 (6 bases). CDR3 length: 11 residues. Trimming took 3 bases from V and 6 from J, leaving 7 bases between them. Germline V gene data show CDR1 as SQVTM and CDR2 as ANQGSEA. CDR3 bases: TGCAGCGTTGACAGGGGTGATACGCAGTATTTT. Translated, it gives CSVDRGDTQYF.

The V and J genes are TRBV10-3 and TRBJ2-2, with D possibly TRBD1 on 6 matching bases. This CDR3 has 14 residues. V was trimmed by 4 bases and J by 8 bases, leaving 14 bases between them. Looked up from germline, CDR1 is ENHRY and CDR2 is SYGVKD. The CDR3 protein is CAISGQATEGELFF. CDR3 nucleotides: TGTGCCATCAGTGGACAGGCGACGGAGGGGGAGCTGTTTTTT.

DNA for the CDR3: TGTGCCAGCAGTGAATCTCGTCAGGGCGAACGCTCAGATACGCAGTATTTT. It specifies CASSESRQGERSDTQYF. The chain uses TRBV25-1 and TRBJ2-3; possible D gene TRBD1, 5 bases. The CDR3 runs 17 residues. The V gene's germline CDR1 is MGHDK and CDR2 SYGVNS. The V gene lost 1 base and the J gene lost 4 bases, with 18 bases spanning the gap. Full variable domain (remainder filled in from reference TRBV25-1 and TRBJ2-3): EADIYQTPRYLVIGTGKKITLECSQTMGHDKMYWYQQDPGMELHLIHYSYGVNSTEKGDLSSESTVSRIRTEHFPLTLESARPSHTSQYLCASSESRQGERSDTQYFGPGTRLTVL.

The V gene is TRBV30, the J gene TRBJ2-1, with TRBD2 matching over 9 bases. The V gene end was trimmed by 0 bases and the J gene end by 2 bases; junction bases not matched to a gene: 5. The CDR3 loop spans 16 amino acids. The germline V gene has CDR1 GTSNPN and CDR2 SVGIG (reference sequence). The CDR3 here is CAWSVRRGRAYNEQFF. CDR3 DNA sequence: TGTGCCTGGAGTGTACGGCGCGGGAGGGCCTACAATGAGCAGTTCTTC.

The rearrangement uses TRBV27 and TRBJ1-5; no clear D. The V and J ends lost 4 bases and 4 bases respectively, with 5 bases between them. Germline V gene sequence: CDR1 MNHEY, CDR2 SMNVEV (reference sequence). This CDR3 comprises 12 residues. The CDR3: CASSSGNQPQHF. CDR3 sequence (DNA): TGTGCCAGCAGTTCCGGGAATCAGCCCCAGCATTTT.

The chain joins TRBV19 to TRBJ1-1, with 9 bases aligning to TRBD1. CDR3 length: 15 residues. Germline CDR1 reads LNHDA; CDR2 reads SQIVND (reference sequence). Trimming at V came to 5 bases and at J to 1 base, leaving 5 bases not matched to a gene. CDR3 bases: TGTGCCAGTAGTTCACAGGGGGCGGGGAACACTGAAGCTTTCTTT. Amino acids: CASSSQGAGNTEAFF.

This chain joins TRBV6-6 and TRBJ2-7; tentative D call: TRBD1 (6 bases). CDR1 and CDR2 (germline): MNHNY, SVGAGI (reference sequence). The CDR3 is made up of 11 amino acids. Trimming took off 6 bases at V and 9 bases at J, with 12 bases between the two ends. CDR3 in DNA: TGTGCCAGCAGGAACAGGGTTTCGCAGTACTTC. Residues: CASRNRVSQYF.

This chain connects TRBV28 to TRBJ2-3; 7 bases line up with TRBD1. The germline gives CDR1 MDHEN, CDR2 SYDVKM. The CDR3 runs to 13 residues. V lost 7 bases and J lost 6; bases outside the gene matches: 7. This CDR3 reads CASIRGPSDTQYF. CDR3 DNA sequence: TGTGCCAGCATAAGGGGGCCCTCGGATACGCAGTATTTT.

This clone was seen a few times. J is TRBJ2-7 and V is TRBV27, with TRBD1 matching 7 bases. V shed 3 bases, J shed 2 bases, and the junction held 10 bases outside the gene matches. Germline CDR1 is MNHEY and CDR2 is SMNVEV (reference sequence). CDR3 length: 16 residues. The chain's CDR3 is CASSLASTGVAYEQYF. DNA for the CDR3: TGTGCCAGCAGTTTGGCTTCAACAGGGGTGGCCTACGAGCAGTACTTC.

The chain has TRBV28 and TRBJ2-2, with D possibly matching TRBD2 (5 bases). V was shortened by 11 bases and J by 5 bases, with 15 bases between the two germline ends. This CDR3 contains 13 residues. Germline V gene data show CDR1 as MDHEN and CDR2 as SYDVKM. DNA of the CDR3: TGTGCCCTCGGTAGCGCTACAACCGGGGAGCTGTTTTTT. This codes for CALGSATTGELFF.